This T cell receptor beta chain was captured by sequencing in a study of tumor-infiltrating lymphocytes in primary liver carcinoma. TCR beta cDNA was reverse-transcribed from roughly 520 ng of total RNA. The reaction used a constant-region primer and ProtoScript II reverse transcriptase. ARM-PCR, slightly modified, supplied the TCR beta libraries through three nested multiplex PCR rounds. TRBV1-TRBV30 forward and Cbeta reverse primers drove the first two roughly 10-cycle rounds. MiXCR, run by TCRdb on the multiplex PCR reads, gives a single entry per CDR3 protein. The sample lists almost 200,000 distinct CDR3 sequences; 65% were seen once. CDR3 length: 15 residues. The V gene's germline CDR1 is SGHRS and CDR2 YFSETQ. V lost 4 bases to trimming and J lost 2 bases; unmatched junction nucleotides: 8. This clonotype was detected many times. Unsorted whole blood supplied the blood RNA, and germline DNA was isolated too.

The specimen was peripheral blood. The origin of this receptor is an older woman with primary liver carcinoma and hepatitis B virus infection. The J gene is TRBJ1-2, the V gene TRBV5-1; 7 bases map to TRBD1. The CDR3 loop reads CASSPGDSGNYGYTF. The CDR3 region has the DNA TGCGCCAGCAGCCCGGGGGACAGCGGGAACTATGGCTACACCTTC. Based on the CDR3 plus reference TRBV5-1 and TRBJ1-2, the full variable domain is KAGVTQTPRYLIKTRGQQVTLSCSPISGHRSVSWYQQTPGQGLQFLFEYFSETQRNKGNFPGRFSGRQFSNSRSEMNVSTLELGDSALYLCASSPGDSGNYGYTFGSGTRLTVV.